This T cell receptor (beta chain) was observed in a study of blood T cell repertoires in COVID-19. Overall study context: Samples of COVID-19 (acute and convalescent) were obtained from the United States, Italy and Spain.

In this sample, this clone turned up a few times. Germline loops: CDR1 SQVTM, CDR2 ANQGSEA. The J segment lost 9 bases and the V segment lost 1 base, leaving 2 bases of the junction unmatched. The CDR3 spans 14 residues. As processed by the authors: Researchers report that nucleated cell counts were estimated from reference gene primer amplification. TCRdb's copy holds only in-frame clones and misses some; the assay was immunoSEQ multiplex PCR. The V and J calls and clone size come from that table; D and trimming were worked out from the DNA. In the table there are more than 300,000 clones, approximately 90% of which are singletons.

This chain connects TRBV29-1 to TRBJ2-3, with TRBD2 matching 15 bases. This TCR was sampled from a woman between 40 and 55 years old who had been exposed to COVID-19. Material: PBMCs or T cells enriched from blood (not recorded which). The CDR3 here is CSVEAGTSGGTQYF. The CDR3 coding sequence is TGCAGCGTTGAAGCGGGGACTAGCGGGGGGACGCAGTATTTT.